This T cell receptor (beta chain) was obtained from a study of technical replicates of blood from several donors. V was cut by 8 bases and J by 7 bases, with 15 bases left in between. The CDR3 has 12 residues. CDR1 and CDR2 (germline): SQVTM, ANQGSEA. The method was immunoSEQ multiplex PCR; TCRdb's version includes in-frame clones alone and lacks a portion of them. This table has approximately 77,000 clones, roughly 94% appearing once. Sequenced sample: T cells isolated from PBMCs. The source of this sequence is a human donor in good health. The chain joins TRBV29-1 to TRBJ2-1; D unresolved. The CDR3 nucleotides are TGCAGCTCCTACCCAGGCGAGAATGAGCAGTTCTTC. Translated, it gives CSSYPGENEQFF.